The 30 T cell receptor beta chains in this list originate from one sample, sequenced in a study of blood T cell repertoires in COVID-19. Method: immunoSEQ multiplex PCR; TCRdb's copy keeps in-frame clones and lacks some. The table records about 260,000 clones, around 90% of them present only once. Sequences were obtained from peripheral blood. These receptors all come from a human donor in a cohort sampled during active COVID-19.

The chain links TRBV6-5 to TRBJ2-7, with D uncertain. CDR3 length: 13 residues. V dropped 9 bases and J dropped 4 bases, with 16 bases sitting between them. CDR1 is MNHEY, CDR2 SVGAGI, per germline. The DNA of the CDR3 is TGTGCCAGTACTGATTCGCCAGGTTACGAGCAGTACTTC. Translating gives CASTDSPGYEQYF.

In the case of this clone: The junction does not match germline at one end; this may be a read error. V gene TRBV4-2 combines with J gene TRBJ2-7, with 7 bases fitting TRBD2. Germline-derived CDR1 and CDR2 are LGHNA and YNFKEQ. There are 14 residues in the CDR3. CDR3 sequence (DNA): TGTGCCAGCAGCCCCAAGACTAGCTCCCACGAGCAGTACTTC. Its protein product is CASSPKTSSHEQYF.

This clone was counted only a few times. The rearrangement links TRBV12-5 to TRBJ2-1; 10 nucleotides agree with TRBD2. Germline CDR1 and CDR2: LGHNT and FRNRAP. Germline trimming cut 5 bases from V and 3 bases from J; bases unmatched to any gene: 1. The CDR3 contains 14 residues. The CDR3 bases are TGTGCTAGTGGTCAGCGGGAGGGCTACAATGAGCAGTTCTTC. It codes for CASGQREGYNEQFF.

This chain connects TRBV6-1 to TRBJ2-1, with 12 bases identical to TRBD2. This CDR3 contains 17 residues. Per the germline V gene, CDR1 is MNHNS and CDR2 is SASEGT. V shed 4 bases and J 4 bases; nucleotides not matched to a gene: 8. The CDR3 loop is CASSADLAGGTYNEQFF. CDR3 in DNA: TGTGCCAGCAGTGCAGACCTAGCGGGGGGGACGTACAATGAGCAGTTCTTC.

The rearrangement joins TRBV27 to TRBJ2-7; weak D call: TRBD1 (6 bases). The CDR3 loop spans 15 amino acids. Trimming cost V 4 bases and J 2 bases, with 15 bases left between them. Germline loops: CDR1 MNHEY, CDR2 SMNVEV (reference sequence). The CDR3 nucleotides are TGTGCCAGCAGTTCAGCCGGCAGGGGTACCTACGAGCAGTACTTC. Residues: CASSSAGRGTYEQYF.

In this sample, this clone turned up a few times. V is TRBV20-1 and J is TRBJ2-7, with D perhaps matching TRBD2 (5 bases). Trimming removed 5 bases at V and 8 bases at J, with 10 bases between. Germline lookup yields CDR1 DFQATT and CDR2 SNEGSKA (reference sequence). This CDR3 is built from 10 residues. The CDR3 sequence is CSAEGRQQYF. The CDR3 DNA sequence: TGCAGTGCTGAGGGCAGGCAGCAGTACTTC.

This chain links TRBV19 with TRBJ2-1, with TRBD2 matching over 14 bases. Trimming cost V 5 bases and J 7 bases; bases outside gene matches: 7. There are 16 residues in the CDR3. Germline CDR1 is LNHDA and CDR2 is SQIVND (reference sequence). This chain's CDR3 is CASSPETSGRVNEQFF. DNA for the CDR3: TGTGCCAGTAGTCCAGAGACTAGCGGGAGGGTAAATGAGCAGTTCTTC.

The rearrangement links TRBV30 to TRBJ1-4; 8 nucleotides line up with TRBD1. V was clipped by 4 bases and J by 3 bases; unmatched bases: 7. This CDR3 spans 15 amino acids. Germline-derived CDR1 and CDR2 are GTSNPN and SVGIG (reference sequence). This chain's CDR3 is CAWNFGQGANEKLFF. In DNA, the CDR3 is TGTGCCTGGAATTTCGGACAGGGAGCTAATGAAAAACTGTTTTTT.

This chain links TRBV7-2 with TRBJ2-7, with TRBD1 as a possible D gene (5 bases). V gave up 2 bases and J gave up 4 bases, with 12 bases separating them. Germline V CDR1 and CDR2: SGHTA, FQGNSA. This CDR3 has 14 amino acids. The CDR3 coding sequence is TGTGCCAGCAGCTTACAGGGTAGAGGTTACGAGCAGTACTTC. It is translated as CASSLQGRGYEQYF.

The V and J genes are TRBV30 and TRBJ1-2; a weak D match, TRBD1 (5 bases). CDR1 is GTSNPN, CDR2 SVGIG, per germline (reference sequence). The germline V and J ends were trimmed by 7 bases and 7 bases, with 10 bases remaining between them. There are 10 residues in the CDR3. The CDR3 coding sequence is TGTGCCTCCTCAGGGCGTGGCTACACCTTC. This translates into CASSGRGYTF.

Of note for this clone: The junction differs from germline at one of its ends, possibly a read error. This rearrangement joins TRBV7-7 to TRBJ2-7; 7 bases are a match to TRBD1. Germline V gene lookup returns CDR1 SSHAT and CDR2 FNYEAQ (reference sequence). The CDR3 covers 18 residues. As DNA, the CDR3 is TGTGCTAGCAGCCCTATACCGGGTAAGACAGGGTTTGTCAACGAGCAGTACTTC. Amino acid sequence: CASSPIPGKTGFVNEQYF.

The chain employs TRBV13 and TRBJ1-2; 7 positions agree with TRBD1. Losses at the gene ends were 3 bases for V and 6 bases for J; bases not matched to a gene: 4. The CDR3 is 13 residues long. Germline CDR1 is PRHDT and CDR2 is FYEKMQ (reference sequence). CDR3 coding DNA: TGTGCCAGCAGCTTCGAGGGGGCTGATGGCTACACCTTC. This sequence encodes CASSFEGADGYTF.

CDR3 in amino acids: CASRRFLGQASYEQYF. The CDR3 bases are TGCGCCAGCCGCCGTTTTTTAGGACAGGCGTCCTACGAGCAGTACTTC. J is TRBJ2-7 and V is TRBV10-2, with 7 positions matching TRBD1. The germline gives CDR1 WSHSY, CDR2 SAAADI. Trimming removed 8 bases from V and 1 base from J; junction bases left unmatched: 14. This CDR3 spans 16 amino acids.

The chain uses TRBV3-1 (or the pseudogene TRBV3-2) and TRBJ2-2; 10 bases agree with TRBD2. The CDR3 runs 15 residues. Germline V gives CDR1 LGHDT, CDR2 YNNKEL (reference sequence). Germline trimming cut 0 bases from V and 9 bases from J; bases unmatched to any gene: 4. The CDR3 DNA is TGTGCCAGCAGCCAAGATACTAGCGGGATGAGGGAGCTGTTTTTT. Translation gives CASSQDTSGMRELFF.

V is TRBV11-2 and J is TRBJ2-7, with D possibly TRBD2 on 5 matching bases. V was clipped by 8 bases and J by 0 bases, with 11 bases between them. The CDR3 is made up of 13 amino acids. Germline CDR1 reads SGHAT; CDR2 reads FQNNGV. CDR3 nucleotide sequence: TGTGCCAGCCGCCCGGCGGGCTCCTACGAGCAGTACTTC. It yields the protein CASRPAGSYEQYF.

This clone was seen a single time. The chain links TRBV6-1 to TRBJ1-6, with D possibly TRBD1 on 6 matching bases. Germline loops: CDR1 MNHNS, CDR2 SASEGT. V was pared by 3 bases and J by 7 bases, with 13 bases between. The CDR3 length is 15 residues. CDR3 in amino acids: CASSDPGTPNSPLHF. In DNA form, the CDR3 reads TGTGCCAGCAGTGACCCCGGGACACCAAATTCACCCCTCCACTTT.

The chain combines TRBV2 with TRBJ1-5, with D possibly being TRBD1 (5 bases). Germline assignment: CDR1 SNHLY and CDR2 FYNNEI. V lost 4 bases and J 6 bases, leaving 22 bases between the germline ends. CDR3 length: 17 residues. The DNA of the CDR3 is TGTGCCAGCAGTGTATGGGGGGAAAACGATAAGAGTCAGCCCCAGCATTTT. Translating gives CASSVWGENDKSQPQHF.

The chain joins TRBV6-5 to TRBJ1-2; D is uncertain. The V end lost 6 bases, the J end lost 8 bases, and 16 bases lay between the germline ends. The germline gives CDR1 MNHEY, CDR2 SVGAGI. The CDR3 spans 13 residues. The CDR3 bases are TGTGCCAGCAGGTCCGGCGGCGAGCCGGGCTACACCTTC. Translating it yields CASRSGGEPGYTF.

The rearrangement uses TRBV4-2 and TRBJ2-1; D gene ambiguous. Germline-derived CDR1 and CDR2 are LGHNA and YNFKEQ. This CDR3 has 14 residues. The V end was cut by 1 base, the J end by 9 bases, with 13 bases between. The CDR3 DNA reads TGTGCCAGCAGCCAAGCACAAGCGCGGAGTGAGCAGTTCTTC. This encodes CASSQAQARSEQFF.

This clone showed up just once. The V call is TRBV4-3, the J call TRBJ2-7; weak D call: TRBD1 (6 bases). In germline, CDR1 is LGHNA, CDR2 YSLEER. V gave up 4 bases and J gave up 2 bases, with 15 bases separating them. The CDR3 is made up of 15 amino acids. The CDR3 DNA reads as TGCGCCAGCAGCCTGAGGTCACAGGGCACCTACGAGCAGTACTTC. Its protein product is CASSLRSQGTYEQYF.

This clone was counted once. This chain links TRBV18 with TRBJ1-2; D possibly corresponds to TRBD1 (5 bases). The ends were cut back, 3 bases at V and 8 bases at J, with 16 bases in the middle. The V gene's germline CDR1 is KGHSH and CDR2 LQKENI. The CDR3 covers 14 residues. This CDR3 is CASSPLAGFKGYTF. The CDR3 region has the DNA TGTGCCAGCTCACCGTTGGCAGGGTTTAAGGGCTACACCTTC.

This clone was observed once. This sequence joins TRBV6-1 and TRBJ1-2; D is perhaps TRBD1 (5 bases). CDR3 size: 14 residues. Germline V gene lookup returns CDR1 MNHNS and CDR2 SASEGT. With 1 base removed from V and 5 bases from J, the gap between germline ends came to 11 bases. The DNA of the CDR3 is TGTGCCAGCAGTGAAGGCCAGGGCGTATATGGCTACACCTTC. Its translation is CASSEGQGVYGYTF.

This clone appeared a single time. The J gene is TRBJ1-2, the V gene TRBV7-2, with TRBD1 identical over 12 bases. J was trimmed by 5 bases and V by 5 bases; bases with no gene match: 9. Germline-derived CDR1 and CDR2 are SGHTA and FQGNSA. The CDR3 sequence is 16 residues long. This chain's CDR3 is CASSPGTGGGLYGYTF. The CDR3 DNA reads as TGTGCCAGCAGCCCCGGGACAGGGGGCGGGTTATATGGCTACACCTTC.

The CDR3 region has the DNA TGTGCTAGTGGACTACCTAGCGGGGGCACAGATACGCAGTATTTT. It yields the protein CASGLPSGGTDTQYF. The chain uses TRBV12-5 and TRBJ2-3, with 9 bases fitting TRBD2. V lost 6 bases to trimming and J lost 1 base; unmatched junction nucleotides: 5. The germline gives CDR1 LGHNT, CDR2 FRNRAP. The CDR3 has 15 amino acids.

The rearrangement joins TRBV5-5 to TRBJ1-5; D gene unclear. CDR1 and CDR2 from the germline V gene are SGHKS and YYEKEE (reference sequence). This CDR3 contains 13 residues. V lost 2 bases to trimming and J lost 5 bases, with 8 bases between them. CDR3 in amino acids: CASSLAPDQPQHF. CDR3 DNA: TGTGCCAGCAGCTTAGCCCCCGATCAGCCCCAGCATTTT.

The V and J genes are TRBV27 and TRBJ2-5, with TRBD1 matching over 7 bases. V shed 2 bases, J shed 7 bases, and the junction held 7 bases outside the gene matches. This CDR3 comprises 14 residues. Germline V gene sequence: CDR1 MNHEY, CDR2 SMNVEV (reference sequence). The chain's CDR3 is CASSLPDREGTQYF. In DNA, the CDR3 is TGTGCCAGCAGTTTACCCGACAGGGAAGGGACCCAGTACTTC.

This chain links TRBV6-6 with TRBJ1-2; D is possibly TRBD1 (6 bases). Germline loops: CDR1 MNHNY, CDR2 SVGAGI (reference sequence). This CDR3 contains 16 residues. The V gene lost 2 bases and the J gene lost 2 bases, with 15 bases spanning the gap. CDR3 protein: CASSYTLQGLNYGYTF. The CDR3 DNA is TGTGCCAGCAGTTACACGCTACAGGGTTTGAACTATGGCTACACCTTC.

The gene calls are TRBV20-1 and TRBJ1-2, with D perhaps TRBD1 (6 bases). The CDR3 totals 11 residues. CDR1 is DFQATT, CDR2 SNEGSKA, per germline (reference sequence). The V end lost 3 bases, the J end lost 5 bases, and 7 bases lay between the germline ends. The CDR3 loop is CSARQGYGYTF. In DNA form, the CDR3 reads TGCAGTGCTAGGCAGGGGTATGGCTACACCTTC.

The gene calls are TRBV27 and TRBJ2-3; D is ambiguous. V was pared by 2 bases and J by 3 bases, with 9 bases between. CDR3 length: 14 amino acids. Germline loops: CDR1 MNHEY, CDR2 SMNVEV (reference sequence). The CDR3 nucleotides are TGTGCCAGCAGTTTAAACCCAGTTACAGATACGCAGTATTTT. This codes for CASSLNPVTDTQYF.

The rearrangement links TRBV13 to TRBJ2-7, with 8 bases lining up with TRBD2. Germline V gene sequence: CDR1 PRHDT, CDR2 FYEKMQ (reference sequence). CDR3 length: 15 amino acids. Trimming cost V 5 bases and J 0 bases; bases outside gene matches: 6. The CDR3 reads CASSPTGTSSYEQYF. DNA for the CDR3: TGTGCCAGCAGCCCAACCGGGACTAGCTCCTACGAGCAGTACTTC.